A selection of T cell receptor beta chains follows, all from one sample in a study of T-cell reconstitution after alpha-beta-depleted transplantation in children. TCRdb independently ran MiXCR on the PCR reads; one entry per CDR3 protein. The table records some 200,000 distinct CDR3 sequences, around 7.7% of them present only once. The source was PBMCs, mostly from graft donor cells, collected 360 days after TCRalphabeta/CD19-depleted stem cell transplant. Source of these receptors: a male patient between 2 and 10 years old who had a stem cell transplant for acute myeloid leukemia, so the T cells may come from the graft donor. Both conserved end residues are part of each CDR3. A D gene is named only where the DNA matches it firmly. The size of a clone is reported for some rows only, either as once, few or many, or as a class for expanded clones.

CDR3 DNA | CDR3 protein | V gene | clone size | J gene | D gene
TGCGCCAGCAGCCAAGATGTTGAGATACCAAGCGGTGACCCCTGTGAGCAGTACTTC | CASSQDVEIPSGDPCEQYF | TRBV4-1 | few | TRBJ2-7 | .
TGCAGCGTTGATCCGGCATACAATGAGCAGTTCTTC | CSVDPAYNEQFF | TRBV29-1 | many | TRBJ2-1 | .
TGCGCCAGCAGCCAAGAAATAGGGGTCTTTGTCTCTGGAAACACCATATATTTT | CASSQEIGVFVSGNTIYF | TRBV4-1 | . | TRBJ1-3 | .
TGTGCCAGCAGCTCGACGGGACTAGCTGATCAAGAGACCCAGTACTTC | CASSSTGLADQETQYF | TRBV11-1 | many | TRBJ2-5 | TRBD2
TGCAGCGCCGAGGGGGGCCAGGATGAAAAACTGTTTTTT | CSAEGGQDEKLFF | TRBV29-1 | few | TRBJ1-4 | .
TGTGCCAGCAGGAGGACTAATAAAAATGAGCAGTTCTTC | CASRRTNKNEQFF | TRBV12-3/TRBV12-4 | many | TRBJ2-1 | .
TGCAGCGTTGAAGGACTAGCGGCGTACCAAGAGACCCAGTACTTC | CSVEGLAAYQETQYF | TRBV29-1 | few | TRBJ2-5 | TRBD2
TGTGCCAGCAGCCCCCGTGGGGGGGCGGGCACCGGGGAGCTGTTTTTT | CASSPRGGAGTGELFF | TRBV7-2 | few | TRBJ2-2 | .
TGTGCCAGCAGCGTAGGGGGGGCTGAAGCTTTCTTT | CASSVGGAEAFF | TRBV9 | many | TRBJ1-1 | .
TGTGCCAGCTCACGAAGGGTCCTCGGACAGGGTGAAGAGCAGTACTTC | CASSRRVLGQGEEQYF | TRBV18 | many | TRBJ2-7 | TRBD1
TGTGCCAGCAAAGGTGGGGGAGAGCAGTACTTC | CASKGGGEQYF | TRBV28 | many | TRBJ2-7 | .
TGTGCCAGCAGCCATGGACAGGCCGCTACTGAAGCTTTCTTT | CASSHGQAATEAFF | TRBV7-2 | . | TRBJ1-1 | TRBD1
TGCAGTGCTAGACCTCCAGGGGGTTTCACAGATACGCAGTATTTT | CSARPPGGFTDTQYF | TRBV20-1 | few | TRBJ2-3 | TRBD1
TGCGCCAGCAGATCAATTCATCAGGGTTATGGCTACACCTTC | CASRSIHQGYGYTF | TRBV5-1 | . | TRBJ1-2 | .
TGCAGCGTTGATGGGAATCCCAACACTGAAGCTTTCTTT | CSVDGNPNTEAFF | TRBV29-1 | many | TRBJ1-1 | .
TGTGCCAGCCGTGTAGCCGGGGAGCTGTTTTTT | CASRVAGELFF | TRBV6-5 | many | TRBJ2-2 | .
TGCAGTGCTAGAGATCCGACTACCCTATCCCACAATGAGCAGTTCTTC | CSARDPTTLSHNEQFF | TRBV20-1 | . | TRBJ2-1 | .
TGTGCCAGCAGTAGGGATTCACCCCTCCACTTT | CASSRDSPLHF | TRBV12-3/TRBV12-4 | few | TRBJ1-6 | .
TGCAGTGCTCCCCGAGGACTAGCGGGGGATACGCAGTATTTT | CSAPRGLAGDTQYF | TRBV20-1 | many | TRBJ2-3 | TRBD2
TGTGCCTGGAGTCACGGGAGCGGGCTCAATGAGCAGTTCTTC | CAWSHGSGLNEQFF | TRBV30 | few | TRBJ2-1 | .
TGTGCCAGCAGCTTAGGGACCCCGTGGAAGGCCACTGAAGCTTTCTTT | CASSLGTPWKATEAFF | TRBV7-2 | many | TRBJ1-1 | .
TGCAGTGCTAGGCCACTAGCGGGACCGGGAGATACGCAGTATTTT | CSARPLAGPGDTQYF | TRBV20-1 | . | TRBJ2-3 | TRBD2
TGTGCCAGCAGAACCAAGACAGGGGACTATAATTCACCCCTCCACTTT | CASRTKTGDYNSPLHF | TRBV12-3/TRBV12-4 | many | TRBJ1-6 | TRBD1
TGCAGCGTTGAGCAGGAGGCAGATACGCAGTATTTT | CSVEQEADTQYF | TRBV29-1 | many | TRBJ2-3 | .
TGCAGTGCTAGTATGGCTAGCGTCTTCCAAGAGACCCAGTACTTC | CSASMASVFQETQYF | TRBV20-1 | few | TRBJ2-5 | .
TGTGCCAGCGCTGATGGAAACACCATATATTTT | CASADGNTIYF | TRBV12-3/TRBV12-4 | few | TRBJ1-3 | .
TGTGCCATCAGCCGTGGGCAGTCAGCAACTAATGAAAAACTGTTTTTT | CAISRGQSATNEKLFF | TRBV4-2 | . | TRBJ1-4 | .
TGTGCCAGCAGTGATTACGTCGAGACCCAGTACTTC | CASSDYVETQYF | TRBV6-1 | . | TRBJ2-5 | .
TGTGCCAGCAGTTACAGGGGAGGCGGGGAGACCCAGTACTTC | CASSYRGGGETQYF | TRBV28 | many | TRBJ2-5 | .
TGCGCCAGCAGCTTTGGCGATGAGCAGTTCTTC | CASSFGDEQFF | TRBV5-1 | many | TRBJ2-1 | .
TGCGCCAGCAGCTTGGCCGTAGGACCCGGGACCGCAGCTTTCTTT | CASSLAVGPGTAAFF | TRBV5-1 | few | TRBJ1-1 | .